The T cell receptor (beta chain) described here comes from a study of cytomegalovirus exposure and HLA in healthy donors. General study points: The investigators catalogued some 150 TCR beta chains as cytomegalovirus-associated.

Germline V CDR1 and CDR2: MNHEY, SVGAGI. The length of the CDR3 is 15 residues. V was clipped by 6 bases and J by 6 bases; unmatched bases: 14. This clone was observed a few times. The antigen remains undetermined. Donors were drawn from the approximately 110-subject validation cohort, separate from the approximately 700-subject first cohort. The method was immunoSEQ multiplex PCR; TCRdb's version includes in-frame clones alone and lacks a portion of them. The table has about 130,000 clones, 82% seen once. The sequence derives from a man aged 25 to 40 in good health and CMV-seropositive. V gene TRBV6-5 combines with J gene TRBJ2-7; 7 nucleotides agree with TRBD1. The specimen was PBMCs. CDR3 loop: CASRPASTGTAEQYF. The CDR3, as DNA: TGTGCCAGCAGACCTGCATCGACAGGGACGGCCGAGCAGTACTTC.